Listed below are T cell receptor beta chains from one sample, sequenced in a study of T cells after posttransplantation cyclophosphamide. Repertoires were generated with immunoSEQ multiplex PCR, while TCRdb's copy carries only in-frame clones and drops some. The sample has 9,900 or so clones; roughly 80% are singletons. The sample here was PBMCs, taken 1,700 to 2,000 days after allogeneic stem cell transplant with posttransplant cyclophosphamide. These receptors all stem from a female patient aged 45-65 years who received an allogeneic stem cell transplant from a related donor, was CMV-positive, and had no GVHD. Some T cells may possibly be graft donor cells. The CDR3 runs from the conserved cysteine through the conserved F or W. The order of the fields is D gene, V gene, J gene, CDR3 length, clone size, CDR3 protein, CDR3 DNA. D genes are given only for firm matches. A row's size may be missing; if present it is once, few, many or a size class.

D gene: TRBD1; V gene: TRBV7-6; J gene: TRBJ1-5; CDR3 length: 18; clone size: .; CDR3 protein: CASSLQRVDRGGSQPQHF; CDR3 DNA: TGTGCCAGCAGCTTACAACGGGTCGACAGGGGAGGAAGTCAGCCCCAGCATTTT
D gene: TRBD1; V gene: TRBV6-1; J gene: TRBJ1-4; CDR3 length: 13; clone size: .; CDR3 protein: CASRRQGGEKLFF; CDR3 DNA: TGTGCCAGCCGGAGACAGGGTGGGGAAAAACTGTTTTTT
D gene: .; V gene: TRBV6-4; J gene: TRBJ2-1; CDR3 length: 14; clone size: .; CDR3 protein: CASSDSGSYNEQFF; CDR3 DNA: TGTGCCAGCAGTGATAGCGGCTCCTACAATGAGCAGTTCTTC
D gene: TRBD2; V gene: TRBV7-7; J gene: TRBJ2-1; CDR3 length: 15; clone size: once; CDR3 protein: CASSELAGASHEQFF; CDR3 DNA: TGTGCCAGCAGCGAGCTAGCGGGAGCCTCCCATGAGCAGTTCTTC
D gene: .; V gene: TRBV29-1; J gene: TRBJ1-2; CDR3 length: 12; clone size: .; CDR3 protein: CSVEGQGYGYTF; CDR3 DNA: TGCAGCGTTGAGGGGCAGGGTTATGGCTACACCTTC
D gene: .; V gene: TRBV6-5; J gene: TRBJ2-7; CDR3 length: 14; clone size: .; CDR3 protein: CASGTLGGSYEQYF; CDR3 DNA: TGTGCCAGCGGGACCCTGGGGGGCTCCTACGAGCAGTACTTC
D gene: TRBD1; V gene: TRBV19; J gene: TRBJ2-1; CDR3 length: 15; clone size: .; CDR3 protein: CASSIEDRGYNEQFF; CDR3 DNA: TGTGCCAGTAGTATAGAGGACAGGGGATACAATGAGCAGTTCTTC
D gene: .; V gene: TRBV7-9; J gene: TRBJ1-1; CDR3 length: 13; clone size: .; CDR3 protein: CASSFRQDTEAFF; CDR3 DNA: TGTGCCAGCAGCTTCCGACAGGACACTGAAGCTTTCTTT
D gene: TRBD1; V gene: TRBV6-5; J gene: TRBJ2-7; CDR3 length: 13; clone size: .; CDR3 protein: CAVGDRLAYEQYF; CDR3 DNA: TGTGCCGTAGGGGACAGGCTTGCCTACGAGCAGTACTTC
D gene: TRBD1; V gene: TRBV28; J gene: TRBJ2-7; CDR3 length: 14; clone size: once; CDR3 protein: CASSSGQGPYEQYF; CDR3 DNA: TGTGCCAGCAGCTCGGGACAGGGCCCCTACGAGCAGTACTTC
D gene: TRBD2; V gene: TRBV29-1; J gene: TRBJ2-1; CDR3 length: 16; clone size: .; CDR3 protein: CSVTGLAGGSHNEQFF; CDR3 DNA: TGCAGCGTGACCGGACTAGCGGGAGGTTCCCACAATGAGCAGTTCTTC
D gene: .; V gene: TRBV5-4; J gene: TRBJ2-7; CDR3 length: 12; clone size: .; CDR3 protein: CASSPTLGEQYF; CDR3 DNA: TGTGCCAGCAGCCCGACCCTCGGGGAGCAGTACTTC
D gene: TRBD1; V gene: TRBV10-3; J gene: TRBJ2-6; CDR3 length: 16; clone size: .; CDR3 protein: CAISEGTGSGANVLTF; CDR3 DNA: TGTGCCATCAGTGAGGGGACAGGCTCTGGGGCCAACGTCCTGACTTTC
D gene: TRBD1; V gene: TRBV7-3; J gene: TRBJ1-5; CDR3 length: 15; clone size: .; CDR3 protein: CASILGDRAHQPQHF; CDR3 DNA: TGTGCCAGCATCCTAGGGGACAGGGCCCATCAGCCCCAGCATTTT
D gene: TRBD2; V gene: TRBV28; J gene: TRBJ2-1; CDR3 length: 15; clone size: .; CDR3 protein: CASSLSGIEYNEQFF; CDR3 DNA: TGTGCCAGCAGCTTGAGCGGGATCGAATACAATGAGCAGTTCTTC
D gene: .; V gene: TRBV6-6; J gene: TRBJ1-2; CDR3 length: 12; clone size: .; CDR3 protein: CATQAPQYGYTF; CDR3 DNA: TGTGCCACACAGGCTCCACAATATGGCTACACCTTC
D gene: .; V gene: TRBV4-3; J gene: TRBJ1-5; CDR3 length: 17; clone size: once; CDR3 protein: CASSQDLRPRGNQPQHF; CDR3 DNA: TGCGCCAGCAGCCAAGATCTAAGGCCCCGAGGGAATCAGCCCCAGCATTTT
D gene: .; V gene: TRBV5-4; J gene: TRBJ1-1; CDR3 length: 15; clone size: .; CDR3 protein: CASSLQGLGNTEAFF; CDR3 DNA: TGTGCCAGCAGCTTGCAAGGACTGGGGAACACTGAAGCTTTCTTT
D gene: TRBD2; V gene: TRBV27; J gene: TRBJ2-1; CDR3 length: 16; clone size: .; CDR3 protein: CASSLLAASGSNEQFF; CDR3 DNA: TGTGCCAGCAGTCTCCTGGCGGCTAGCGGGAGCAATGAGCAGTTCTTC
D gene: .; V gene: TRBV10-1; J gene: TRBJ1-1; CDR3 length: 14; clone size: .; CDR3 protein: CASSESSGATEAFF; CDR3 DNA: TGCGCCAGCAGTGAGAGTTCAGGGGCCACTGAAGCTTTCTTT
D gene: TRBD1; V gene: TRBV2; J gene: TRBJ1-4; CDR3 length: 15; clone size: .; CDR3 protein: CASTPMTGGYEKLFF; CDR3 DNA: TGTGCCAGCACCCCGATGACAGGGGGATATGAAAAACTGTTTTTT
D gene: .; V gene: TRBV28; J gene: TRBJ2-2; CDR3 length: 17; clone size: .; CDR3 protein: CASSRLSEGQLTGELFF; CDR3 DNA: TGTGCCAGCAGTCGACTGTCCGAAGGACAGCTGACCGGGGAGCTGTTTTTT
D gene: TRBD1; V gene: TRBV2; J gene: TRBJ2-7; CDR3 length: 14; clone size: .; CDR3 protein: CANLGTGGPYEQYF; CDR3 DNA: TGTGCCAATTTAGGGACAGGGGGCCCCTACGAGCAGTACTTC
D gene: .; V gene: TRBV2; J gene: TRBJ2-5; CDR3 length: 16; clone size: .; CDR3 protein: CASSNRLAGSGETQYF; CDR3 DNA: TGTGCCAGCAGTAACCGACTGGCCGGGAGTGGAGAGACCCAGTACTTC
D gene: TRBD1; V gene: TRBV2; J gene: TRBJ1-1; CDR3 length: 15; clone size: .; CDR3 protein: CASSESEGANTEAFF; CDR3 DNA: TGTGCCAGCAGTGAATCGGAGGGGGCAAACACTGAAGCTTTCTTT
D gene: .; V gene: TRBV7-3; J gene: TRBJ1-2; CDR3 length: 10; clone size: .; CDR3 protein: CASSLREGLF; CDR3 DNA: TGTGCCAGCAGCTTAAGAGAGGGATTATTC
D gene: .; V gene: TRBV7-9; J gene: TRBJ1-1; CDR3 length: 17; clone size: .; CDR3 protein: CASSLNKDSFMNTEAFF; CDR3 DNA: TGTGCCAGCAGCTTGAACAAGGACAGTTTTATGAACACTGAAGCTTTCTTT
D gene: TRBD1; V gene: TRBV6-1; J gene: TRBJ1-5; CDR3 length: 14; clone size: .; CDR3 protein: CASSPTGGDQPQHF; CDR3 DNA: TGTGCCAGCAGTCCGACAGGGGGGGATCAGCCCCAGCATTTT
D gene: .; V gene: TRBV5-4; J gene: TRBJ2-1; CDR3 length: 16; clone size: .; CDR3 protein: CASSLERDNPYNEQFF; CDR3 DNA: TGTGCCAGCAGCTTGGAGCGGGACAACCCGTACAATGAGCAGTTCTTC
D gene: .; V gene: TRBV5-4; J gene: TRBJ2-6; CDR3 length: 17; clone size: .; CDR3 protein: CASSYNGLTSGANVLTF; CDR3 DNA: TGTGCCAGCAGTTATAACGGACTGACCTCTGGGGCCAACGTCCTGACTTTC
D gene: TRBD2; V gene: TRBV6-5; J gene: TRBJ2-1; CDR3 length: 16; clone size: .; CDR3 protein: CASSYSRLAGGNEQFF; CDR3 DNA: TGTGCCAGCAGTTACTCGAGGCTAGCGGGAGGGAATGAGCAGTTCTTC
D gene: .; V gene: TRBV15; J gene: TRBJ1-4; CDR3 length: 15; clone size: .; CDR3 protein: CATSRDFPANEKLFF; CDR3 DNA: TGTGCCACCAGCAGAGATTTCCCTGCTAATGAAAAACTGTTTTTT
D gene: TRBD2; V gene: TRBV6-5; J gene: TRBJ2-7; CDR3 length: 16; clone size: once; CDR3 protein: CASSYSLAGGPYEQYF; CDR3 DNA: TGTGCCAGCAGTTACTCACTAGCGGGAGGACCCTACGAGCAGTACTTC
D gene: .; V gene: TRBV28; J gene: TRBJ2-3; CDR3 length: 14; clone size: .; CDR3 protein: CASSIGTFTDTQYF; CDR3 DNA: TGTGCCAGCAGCATCGGGACATTTACAGATACGCAGTATTTT
D gene: TRBD2; V gene: TRBV7-9; J gene: TRBJ2-1; CDR3 length: 13; clone size: .; CDR3 protein: CASWASGGNEQFF; CDR3 DNA: TGTGCCAGCTGGGCTAGCGGGGGCAATGAGCAGTTCTTC
D gene: TRBD1; V gene: TRBV2; J gene: TRBJ1-3; CDR3 length: 15; clone size: .; CDR3 protein: CASSEVTGTGNTIYF; CDR3 DNA: TGTGCCAGCAGTGAAGTGACAGGGACGGGAAACACCATATATTTT
D gene: TRBD1; V gene: TRBV11-3; J gene: TRBJ1-1; CDR3 length: 14; clone size: .; CDR3 protein: CASSPGQANTEAFF; CDR3 DNA: TGTGCCAGCAGCCCGGGACAGGCAAACACTGAAGCTTTCTTT
D gene: .; V gene: TRBV19; J gene: TRBJ2-1; CDR3 length: 18; clone size: .; CDR3 protein: CASSHKRDRLGPYNEQFF; CDR3 DNA: TGTGCCAGTAGCCATAAGCGGGACAGGCTGGGGCCCTACAATGAGCAGTTCTTC
D gene: .; V gene: TRBV6-5; J gene: TRBJ1-1; CDR3 length: 14; clone size: .; CDR3 protein: CASLSAGMNTEAFF; CDR3 DNA: TGTGCCAGTCTATCCGCCGGGATGAACACTGAAGCTTTCTTT